These T cell receptor beta chains were read from a single sample in a study of T cells in Graves' hyperthyroidism and ophthalmopathy. TCRdb independently ran MiXCR on the multiplex PCR reads; one entry per CDR3 protein. The sample contains 500,000 or so distinct CDR3 sequences, 17% of which appear only once. Specimen: blood. The receptors were sampled from a woman between 18 and 29 years old with Graves' ophthalmopathy. Each CDR3 is given with its conserved first and last residue. The D gene is left open where the match is weak. Clone size is given for some rows only: seen once, a few or many times, or a class if the clone is expanded.

D gene	clone size	V gene	J gene	CDR3 protein	CDR3 DNA
TRBD2	many	TRBV13	TRBJ2-3	CASSFSGLETTQYF	TGTGCCAGCAGCTTTTCGGGACTAGAGACTACGCAGTATTTT
TRBD1	few	TRBV7-3	TRBJ1-1	CASSPTGGGFREAFF	TGTGCCAGCAGCCCGACAGGGGGCGGGTTCAGGGAAGCTTTCTTT
NA	many	TRBV13	TRBJ1-2	CASSRYYGYTF	TGTGCCAGCAGTCGCTACTATGGCTACACCTTC
TRBD1	many	TRBV5-4	TRBJ1-6	CASSGQADNSPLHF	TGTGCCAGCAGCGGACAGGCGGATAATTCACCCCTCCACTTT
NA	many	TRBV28	TRBJ1-1	CASSLSGTTEAFF	TGTGCCAGCAGTTTATCGGGGACGACTGAAGCTTTCTTT
TRBD1	NA	TRBV7-6	TRBJ1-4	CASSPDRENEKLFF	TGTGCCAGCAGCCCGGACAGGGAGAATGAAAAACTGTTTTTT
TRBD2	many	TRBV28	TRBJ2-3	CASSARSGRTDTQYF	TGTGCCAGCAGTGCCCGAAGCGGGAGAACAGATACGCAGTATTTT
NA	many	TRBV2	TRBJ1-1	CASSDSGTEAFF	TGTGCCAGCAGTGACTCCGGGACTGAAGCTTTCTTT
NA	few	TRBV6-5	TRBJ1-5	CASSYADSSSNQPQHF	TGTGCCAGCAGTTACGCCGACAGTAGTAGCAATCAGCCCCAGCATTTT
TRBD1	many	TRBV28	TRBJ1-2	CASRLRNPGQGFGYTF	TGTGCCAGCAGACTTCGCAATCCGGGACAGGGGTTCGGCTACACCTTC
NA	NA	TRBV10-3	TRBJ1-1	CAISESNRNTEAFF	TGTGCCATCAGTGAGTCGAACCGGAACACTGAAGCTTTCTTT
NA	NA	TRBV15	TRBJ1-5	CATSRDLQGTQPQHF	TGTGCCACCAGCAGGGACTTACAGGGTACCCAGCCCCAGCATTTT
TRBD2	few	TRBV7-3	TRBJ2-5	CASSGLAGEQETQYF	TGTGCCAGCAGCGGACTAGCGGGAGAACAAGAGACCCAGTACTTC